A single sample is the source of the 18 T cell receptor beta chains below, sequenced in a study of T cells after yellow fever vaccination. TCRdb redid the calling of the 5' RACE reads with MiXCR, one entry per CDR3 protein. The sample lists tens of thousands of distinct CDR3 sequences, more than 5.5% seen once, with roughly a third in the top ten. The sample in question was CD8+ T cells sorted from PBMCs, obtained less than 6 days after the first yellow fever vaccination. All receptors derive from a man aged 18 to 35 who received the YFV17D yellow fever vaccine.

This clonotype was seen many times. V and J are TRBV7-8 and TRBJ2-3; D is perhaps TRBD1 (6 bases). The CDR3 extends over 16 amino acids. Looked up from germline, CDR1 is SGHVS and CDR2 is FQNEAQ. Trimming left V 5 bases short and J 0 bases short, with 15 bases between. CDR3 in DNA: TGTGCCAGCAGCCATATTGGGACAACTAGCACAGATACGCAGTATTTT. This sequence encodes CASSHIGTTSTDTQYF. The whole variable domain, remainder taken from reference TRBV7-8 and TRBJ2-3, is GAGVSQSPRYKVAKRGQDVALRCDPISGHVSLFWYQQALGQGPEFLTYFQNEAQLDKSGLPSDRFFAERPEGSVSTLKIQRTQQEDSAVYLCASSHIGTTSTDTQYFGPGTRLTVL.

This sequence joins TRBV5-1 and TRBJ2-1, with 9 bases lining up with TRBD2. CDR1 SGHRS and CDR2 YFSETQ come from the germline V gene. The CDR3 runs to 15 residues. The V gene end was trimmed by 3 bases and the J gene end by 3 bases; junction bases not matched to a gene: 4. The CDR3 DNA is TGCGCCAGCAGCTGGCTAGCGGGGAACTACAATGAGCAGTTCTTC. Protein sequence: CASSWLAGNYNEQFF.

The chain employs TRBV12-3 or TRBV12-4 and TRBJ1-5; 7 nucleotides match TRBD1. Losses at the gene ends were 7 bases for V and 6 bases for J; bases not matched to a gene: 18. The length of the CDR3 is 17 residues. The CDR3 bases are TGTGCCAGCACTACAGGAGGGGGCCCCCACCTGGGTCAGCCCCAGCATTTT. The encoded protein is CASTTGGGPHLGQPQHF.

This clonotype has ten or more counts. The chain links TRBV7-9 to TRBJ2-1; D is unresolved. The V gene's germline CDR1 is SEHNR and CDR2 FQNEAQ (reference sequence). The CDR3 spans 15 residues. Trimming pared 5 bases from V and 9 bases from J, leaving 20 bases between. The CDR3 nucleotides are TGTGCCAGCAGCGTACCCGGCCTAGGAACCCCTGAGCAGTTCTTC. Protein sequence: CASSVPGLGTPEQFF.

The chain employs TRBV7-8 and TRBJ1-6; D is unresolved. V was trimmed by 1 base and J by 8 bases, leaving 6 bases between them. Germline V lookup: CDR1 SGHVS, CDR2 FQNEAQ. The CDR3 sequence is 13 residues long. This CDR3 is CASSLGVDSPLHF. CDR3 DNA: TGTGCCAGCAGCTTAGGGGTTGATTCACCCCTCCACTTT.

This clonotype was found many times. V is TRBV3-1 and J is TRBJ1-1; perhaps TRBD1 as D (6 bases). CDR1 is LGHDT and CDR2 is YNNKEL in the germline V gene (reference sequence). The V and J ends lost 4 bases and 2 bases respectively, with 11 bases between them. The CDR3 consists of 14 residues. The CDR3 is CASSRTEFNTEAFF. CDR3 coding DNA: TGTGCCAGCAGCCGGACAGAGTTTAACACTGAAGCTTTCTTT.

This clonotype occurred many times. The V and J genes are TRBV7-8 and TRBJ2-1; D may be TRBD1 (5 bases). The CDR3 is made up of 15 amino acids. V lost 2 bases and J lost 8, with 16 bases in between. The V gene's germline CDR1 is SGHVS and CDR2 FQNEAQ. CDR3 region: CASSLRVGRVDEQFF. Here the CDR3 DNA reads TGTGCCAGCAGCTTAAGGGTGGGCAGGGTCGATGAGCAGTTCTTC.

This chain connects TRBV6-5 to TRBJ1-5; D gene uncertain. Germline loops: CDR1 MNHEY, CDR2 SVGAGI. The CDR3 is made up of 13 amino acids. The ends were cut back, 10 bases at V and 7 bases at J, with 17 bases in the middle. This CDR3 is CATSKGVQQPQHF. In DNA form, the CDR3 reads TGTGCCACCTCAAAGGGCGTGCAACAGCCCCAGCATTTT.

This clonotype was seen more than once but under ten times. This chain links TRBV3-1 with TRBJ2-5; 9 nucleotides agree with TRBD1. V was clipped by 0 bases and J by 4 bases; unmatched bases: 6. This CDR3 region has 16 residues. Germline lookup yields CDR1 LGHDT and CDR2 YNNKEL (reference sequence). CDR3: CASSQDSSGQGETQYF. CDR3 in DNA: TGTGCCAGCAGCCAAGATTCATCGGGACAGGGAGAGACCCAGTACTTC.

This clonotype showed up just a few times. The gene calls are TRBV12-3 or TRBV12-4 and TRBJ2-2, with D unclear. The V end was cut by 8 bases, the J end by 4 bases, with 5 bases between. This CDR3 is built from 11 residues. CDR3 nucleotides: TGTGCCAGCCACAGCACCGGGGAGCTGTTTTTT. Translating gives CASHSTGELFF.

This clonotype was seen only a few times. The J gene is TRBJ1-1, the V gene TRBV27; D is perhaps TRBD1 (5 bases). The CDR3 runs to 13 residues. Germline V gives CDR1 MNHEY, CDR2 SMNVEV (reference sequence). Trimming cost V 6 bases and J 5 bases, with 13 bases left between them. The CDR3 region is CASSMGGVTEAFF. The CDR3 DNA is TGTGCCAGCAGCATGGGGGGGGTTACTGAAGCTTTCTTT.

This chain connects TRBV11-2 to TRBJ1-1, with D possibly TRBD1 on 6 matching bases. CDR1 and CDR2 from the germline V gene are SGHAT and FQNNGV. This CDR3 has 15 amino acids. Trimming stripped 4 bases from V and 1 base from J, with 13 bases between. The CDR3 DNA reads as TGTGCCAGCAGCTCAGGACAGCTAAGGAACACTGAAGCTTTCTTT. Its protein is CASSSGQLRNTEAFF.

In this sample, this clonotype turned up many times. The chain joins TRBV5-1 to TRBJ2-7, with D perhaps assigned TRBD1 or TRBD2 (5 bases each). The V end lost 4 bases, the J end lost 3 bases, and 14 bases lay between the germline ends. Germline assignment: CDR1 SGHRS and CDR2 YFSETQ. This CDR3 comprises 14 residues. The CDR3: CASSNTGQGYEQYV. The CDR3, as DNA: TGCGCCAGCAGCAACACGGGGCAGGGCTACGAGCAGTACGTC.

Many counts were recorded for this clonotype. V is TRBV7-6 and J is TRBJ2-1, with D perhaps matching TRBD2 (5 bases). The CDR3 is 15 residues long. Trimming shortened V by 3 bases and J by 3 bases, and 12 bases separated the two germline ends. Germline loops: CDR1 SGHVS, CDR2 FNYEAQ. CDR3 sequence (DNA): TGTGCCAGCAGCTTCGAGGCTAGCCTCTACAATGAGCAGTTCTTC. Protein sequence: CASSFEASLYNEQFF. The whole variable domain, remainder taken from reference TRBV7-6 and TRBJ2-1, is GAGVSQSPRYKVTKRGQDVALRCDPISGHVSLYWYRQALGQGPEFLTYFNYEAQQDKSGLPNDRFSAERPEGSISTLTIQRTEQRDSAMYRCASSFEASLYNEQFFGPGTRLTVL.

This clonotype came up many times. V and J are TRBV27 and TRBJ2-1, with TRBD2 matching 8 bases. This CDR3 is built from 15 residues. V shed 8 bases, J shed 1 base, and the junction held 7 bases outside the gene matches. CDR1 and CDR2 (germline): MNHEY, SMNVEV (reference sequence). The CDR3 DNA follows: TGTGCCAGCTGCACCGGGACTAGTTCCTACAATGAGCAGTTCTTC. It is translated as CASCTGTSSYNEQFF.

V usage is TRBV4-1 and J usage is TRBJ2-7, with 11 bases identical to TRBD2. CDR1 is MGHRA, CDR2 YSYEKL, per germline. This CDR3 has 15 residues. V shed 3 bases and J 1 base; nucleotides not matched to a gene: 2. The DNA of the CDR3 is TGCGCCAGCAGCCACCTAGCGGGGGGTTCCTACGAGCAGTACTTC. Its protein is CASSHLAGGSYEQYF.

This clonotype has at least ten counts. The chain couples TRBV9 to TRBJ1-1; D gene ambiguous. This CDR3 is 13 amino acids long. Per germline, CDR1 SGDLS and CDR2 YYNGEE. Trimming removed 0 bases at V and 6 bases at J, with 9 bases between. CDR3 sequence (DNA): TGTGCCAGCAGCGTAGTGACATCCGCTGAAGCTTTCTTT. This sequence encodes CASSVVTSAEAFF.

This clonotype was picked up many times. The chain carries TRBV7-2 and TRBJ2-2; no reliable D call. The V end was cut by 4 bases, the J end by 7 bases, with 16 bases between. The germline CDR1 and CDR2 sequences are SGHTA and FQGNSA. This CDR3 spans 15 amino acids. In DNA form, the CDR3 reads TGTGCCAGCAGCTCCAGACGACTCCCAGGCGGGGAGCTGTTTTTT. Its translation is CASSSRRLPGGELFF.